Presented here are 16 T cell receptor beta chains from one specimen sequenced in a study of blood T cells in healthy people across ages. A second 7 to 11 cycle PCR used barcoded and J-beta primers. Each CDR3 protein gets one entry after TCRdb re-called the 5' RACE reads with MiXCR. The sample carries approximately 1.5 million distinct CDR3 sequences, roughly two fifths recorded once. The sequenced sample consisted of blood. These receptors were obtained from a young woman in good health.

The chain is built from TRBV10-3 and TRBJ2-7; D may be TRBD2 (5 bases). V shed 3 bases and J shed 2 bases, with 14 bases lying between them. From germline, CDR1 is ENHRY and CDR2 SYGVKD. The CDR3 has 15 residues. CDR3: CAISDYEAEAYEQYF. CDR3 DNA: TGTGCCATCAGTGATTACGAAGCGGAGGCCTACGAGCAGTACTTC.

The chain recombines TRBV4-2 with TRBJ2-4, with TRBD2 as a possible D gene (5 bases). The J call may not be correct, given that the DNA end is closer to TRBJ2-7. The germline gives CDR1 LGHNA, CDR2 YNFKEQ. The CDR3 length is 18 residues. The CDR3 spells CASSQDPPTRLASYEQYF. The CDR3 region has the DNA TGTGCCAGCAGCCAAGATCCCCCAACCCGGCTAGCCTCCTACGAGCAGTACTTC.

The CDR3 coding sequence is TGCGCCAGCAGCCAAGACAGTTTAAGAACTGAAGCTTTCTTT. This sequence encodes CASSQDSLRTEAFF. This chain joins TRBV4-3 and TRBJ1-1; no firm D call. Germline-derived CDR1 and CDR2 are LGHNA and YSLEER. V was trimmed by 0 bases and J by 5 bases, leaving 10 bases between them. CDR3 length equals 14 residues.

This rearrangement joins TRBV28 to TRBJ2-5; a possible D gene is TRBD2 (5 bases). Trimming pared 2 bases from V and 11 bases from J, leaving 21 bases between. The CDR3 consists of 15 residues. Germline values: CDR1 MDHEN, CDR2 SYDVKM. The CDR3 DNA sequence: TGTGCCAGCAGTTTACCCCCCGTCGGGCAGGAGGAGCAGTACTTC. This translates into CASSLPPVGQEEQYF.

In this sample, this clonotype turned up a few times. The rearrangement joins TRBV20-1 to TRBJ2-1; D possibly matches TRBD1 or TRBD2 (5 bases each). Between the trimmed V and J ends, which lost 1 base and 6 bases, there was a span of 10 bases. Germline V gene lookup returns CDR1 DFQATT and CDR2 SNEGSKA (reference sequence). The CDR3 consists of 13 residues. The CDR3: CSARAGTSNEQFF. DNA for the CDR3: TGCAGTGCTAGAGCGGGGACCTCCAATGAGCAGTTCTTC.

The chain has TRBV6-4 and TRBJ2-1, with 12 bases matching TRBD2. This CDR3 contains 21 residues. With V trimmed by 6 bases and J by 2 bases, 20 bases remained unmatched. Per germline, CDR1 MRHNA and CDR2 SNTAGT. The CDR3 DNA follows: TGTGCCAGCAGCGACATCGTACTAGCGGGGGGCCTGAGGGCCACCTACAATGAGCAGTTCTTC. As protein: CASSDIVLAGGLRATYNEQFF.

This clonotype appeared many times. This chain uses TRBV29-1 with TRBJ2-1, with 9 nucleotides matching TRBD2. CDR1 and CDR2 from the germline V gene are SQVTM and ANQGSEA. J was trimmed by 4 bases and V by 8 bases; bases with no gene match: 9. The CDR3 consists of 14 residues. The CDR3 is CSLAGTSLYNEQFF. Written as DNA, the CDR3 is TGCAGCTTGGCCGGGACTAGCCTTTACAATGAGCAGTTCTTC.

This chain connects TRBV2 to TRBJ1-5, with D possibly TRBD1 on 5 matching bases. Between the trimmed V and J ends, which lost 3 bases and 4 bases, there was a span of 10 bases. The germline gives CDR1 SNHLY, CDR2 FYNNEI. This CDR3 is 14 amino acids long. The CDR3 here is CASSEVDRNQPQHF. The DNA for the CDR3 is TGTGCCAGCAGTGAGGTTGACAGAAATCAGCCCCAGCATTTT.

The CDR3 DNA reads TGTGCCAGCAGCCCCGAAGGCGGGAGGGCCCGAGATACGCAGTATTTT. Translated: CASSPEGGRARDTQYF. V is TRBV7-3 and J is TRBJ2-3; TRBD2 matches at 9 bases. Losses at the gene ends were 5 bases for V and 5 bases for J; bases not matched to a gene: 11. The germline V gene encodes CDR1 SGHTA and CDR2 FQGTGA. The CDR3 runs 16 residues.

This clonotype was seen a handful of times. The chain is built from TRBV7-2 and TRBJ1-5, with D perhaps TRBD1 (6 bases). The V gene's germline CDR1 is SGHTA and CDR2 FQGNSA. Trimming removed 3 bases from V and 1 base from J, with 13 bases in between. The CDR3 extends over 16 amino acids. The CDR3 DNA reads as TGTGCCAGCAGCTTTTCGGGGGGGCCGAGCAATCAGCCCCAGCATTTT. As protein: CASSFSGGPSNQPQHF. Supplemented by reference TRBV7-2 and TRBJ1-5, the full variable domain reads GAGVSQSPSNKVTEKGKDVELRCDPISGHTALYWYRQSLGQGLEFLIYFQGNSAPDKSGLPSDRFSAERTGGSVSTLTIQRTQQEDSAVYLCASSFSGGPSNQPQHFGDGTRLSIL.

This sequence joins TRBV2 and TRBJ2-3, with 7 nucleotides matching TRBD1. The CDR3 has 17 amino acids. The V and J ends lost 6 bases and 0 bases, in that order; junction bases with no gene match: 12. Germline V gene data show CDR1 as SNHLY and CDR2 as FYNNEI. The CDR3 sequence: CASSRTGLRASTDTQYF. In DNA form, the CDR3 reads TGTGCCAGCAGCCGGACAGGCCTAAGGGCCAGCACAGATACGCAGTATTTT.

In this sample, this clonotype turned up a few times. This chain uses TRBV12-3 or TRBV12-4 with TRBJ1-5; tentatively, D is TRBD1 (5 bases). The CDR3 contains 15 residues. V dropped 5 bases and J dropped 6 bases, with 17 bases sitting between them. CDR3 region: CASSPTTGGSQPQHF. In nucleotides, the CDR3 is TGTGCCAGCAGTCCCACCACGGGGGGAAGTCAGCCCCAGCATTTT.

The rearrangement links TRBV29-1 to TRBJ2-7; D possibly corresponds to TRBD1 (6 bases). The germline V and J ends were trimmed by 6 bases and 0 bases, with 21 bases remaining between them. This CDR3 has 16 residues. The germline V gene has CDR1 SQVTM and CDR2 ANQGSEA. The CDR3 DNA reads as TGCAGCGTCGCATCCTCTGGGGGCAGTAGCTCCTACGAGCAGTACTTC. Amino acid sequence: CSVASSGGSSSYEQYF.

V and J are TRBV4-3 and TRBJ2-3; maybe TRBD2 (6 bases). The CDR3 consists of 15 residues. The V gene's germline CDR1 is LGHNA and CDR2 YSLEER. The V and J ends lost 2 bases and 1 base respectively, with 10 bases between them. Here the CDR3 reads CASSQTGVGTDTQYF. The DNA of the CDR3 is TGCGCCAGCAGCCAAACGGGGGTAGGCACAGATACGCAGTATTTT.

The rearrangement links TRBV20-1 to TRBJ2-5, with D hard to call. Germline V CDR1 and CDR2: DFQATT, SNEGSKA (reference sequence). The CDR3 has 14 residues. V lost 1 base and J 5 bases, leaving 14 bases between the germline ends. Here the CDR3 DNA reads TGCAGTGCTAGAGTAAGGGTAGGGTGGGAGACCCAGTACTTC. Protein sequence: CSARVRVGWETQYF.

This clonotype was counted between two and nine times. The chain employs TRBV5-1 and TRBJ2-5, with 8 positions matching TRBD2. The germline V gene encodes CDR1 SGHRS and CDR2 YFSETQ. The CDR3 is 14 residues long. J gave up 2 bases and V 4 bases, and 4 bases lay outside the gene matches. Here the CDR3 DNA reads TGCGCCAGCAGCAGCGGGGGATTACAAGAGACCCAGTACTTC. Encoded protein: CASSSGGLQETQYF.